These 14 T cell receptor beta chains were all obtained from the same sample, sequenced in a study of OX40 agonist ivuxolimab in advanced cancers. The repertoire was sequenced with immunoSEQ multiplex PCR; TCRdb's copy has only in-frame clones and lacks some. Here the sample spans about 93,000 clones, about 91% being singletons. The source material was CD4+ or CD8+ T cells sorted from blood, sampled in a trial of the OX40 agonist ivuxolimab. These receptors were obtained from an adult with an advanced solid tumor such as melanoma, head and neck, liver or kidney cancer.

J is TRBJ2-7 and V is TRBV7-8; D could derive from TRBD1 or TRBD2 (5 bases each). V was shortened by 11 bases and J by 2 bases, with 16 bases between the two germline ends. Germline CDR1 and CDR2: SGHVS and FQNEAQ. The CDR3 runs to 13 residues. The CDR3 here is CASRGALTYEQYF. CDR3 coding DNA: TGTGCCTCAAGAGGGGCCCTAACCTACGAGCAGTACTTC.

The V gene is TRBV7-2, the J gene TRBJ2-3; 8 bases are shared with TRBD1. J gave up 4 bases and V 5 bases, and 5 bases lay outside the gene matches. This CDR3 contains 14 residues. Looked up from germline, CDR1 is SGHTA and CDR2 is FQGNSA. The CDR3 region is CASSLDRGADTQYF. For the CDR3, the DNA is TGTGCCAGCAGCCTTGACAGGGGTGCAGATACGCAGTATTTT. The full variable domain, its missing parts supplied by reference TRBV7-2 and TRBJ2-3, is GAGVSQSPSNKVTEKGKDVELRCDPISGHTALYWYRQSLGQGLEFLIYFQGNSAPDKSGLPSDRFSAERTGGSVSTLTIQRTQQEDSAVYLCASSLDRGADTQYFGPGTRLTVL.

The chain is built from TRBV29-1 and TRBJ2-1; perhaps D is TRBD1 or TRBD2 (5 bases each). The CDR3 is 13 amino acids. Trimming stripped 7 bases from V and 8 bases from J, with 18 bases between. Germline values: CDR1 SQVTM, CDR2 ANQGSEA. The DNA for the CDR3 is TGCAGCGCAAACATCGGGACGGTGGATGAGCAGTTCTTC. Translated, it gives CSANIGTVDEQFF.

The gene calls are TRBV10-2 and TRBJ2-2; 7 bases map to TRBD2. From germline, CDR1 is WSHSY and CDR2 SAAADI. V lost 4 bases, J lost 0 bases, and 2 bases stayed unmatched. This CDR3 has 15 amino acids. The CDR3 region has the DNA TGCGCCAGCAGTGGGGACTATACGAACACCGGGGAGCTGTTTTTT. Protein sequence: CASSGDYTNTGELFF.

V is TRBV19 and J is TRBJ2-5; tentatively, D is TRBD1 (5 bases). V gave up 6 bases and J gave up 2 bases, with 10 bases separating them. The germline V gene has CDR1 LNHDA and CDR2 SQIVND (reference sequence). CDR3 length: 13 residues. CDR3 protein: CASSDQGQETQYF. For the CDR3, the DNA is TGTGCCAGTAGCGATCAGGGACAAGAGACCCAGTACTTC.

The chain recombines TRBV11-2 with TRBJ2-7; D is unclear. The CDR3 runs 13 residues. The V and J ends lost 5 bases and 7 bases respectively, with 15 bases between them. Germline V lookup: CDR1 SGHAT, CDR2 FQNNGV. The CDR3 protein is CASSAPGLGEQYF. CDR3 in DNA: TGTGCCAGCAGCGCACCGGGTTTGGGGGAGCAGTACTTC.

The V and J genes are TRBV5-3 and TRBJ2-5; D might be TRBD2 (7 bases). TRBV5-3 is noted as an ORF with a role that remains uncertain. V shed 8 bases and J shed 7 bases, with 27 bases lying between them. The length of the CDR3 is 16 residues. The CDR3 here is CASSWGHRLAVVTQYF. CDR3 in DNA: TGTGCCAGCTCCTGGGGACACCGACTAGCAGTGGTGACCCAGTACTTC.

The chain has TRBV5-5 and TRBJ2-7; 7 bases line up with TRBD1. The CDR3 extends over 17 amino acids. CDR1 SGHKS and CDR2 YYEKEE come from the germline V gene (reference sequence). V lost 1 base and J lost 2; bases outside the gene matches: 12. The chain's CDR3 is CASSLYGRGIPPYEQYF. CDR3 nucleotides: TGTGCCAGCAGCTTGTATGGCAGGGGGATACCTCCCTACGAGCAGTACTTC.

This clone appeared a single time. The CDR3, as DNA: TGTGCCAGTAGTATCACACCAGAGACCCAGTACTTC. It translates to CASSITPETQYF. The rearrangement uses TRBV19 and TRBJ2-5, with D unresolved. In germline, CDR1 is LNHDA, CDR2 SQIVND (reference sequence). The germline V and J ends were trimmed by 3 bases and 4 bases, with 6 bases remaining between them. The CDR3 runs to 12 residues.

V is TRBV2 and J is TRBJ2-7; no firm D call. Germline V gene data show CDR1 as SNHLY and CDR2 as FYNNEI. With 5 bases removed from V and 4 bases from J, the gap between germline ends came to 3 bases. The CDR3 loop spans 10 amino acids. The CDR3 DNA reads as TGTGCCAGCAGTCGTTACGAGCAGTACTTC. It is translated as CASSRYEQYF.

This chain links TRBV6-5 with TRBJ2-7, with D uncertain. Germline-derived CDR1 and CDR2 are MNHEY and SVGAGI. V dropped 5 bases and J dropped 4 bases, with 9 bases sitting between them. This CDR3 has 12 residues. CDR3 DNA: TGTGCCAGCAGTGAAACCGGGTACGAGCAGTACTTC. This codes for CASSETGYEQYF.

The chain employs TRBV7-6 and TRBJ2-1; 10 bases align to TRBD1. Germline lookup yields CDR1 SGHVS and CDR2 FNYEAQ. Trimming at V came to 3 bases and at J to 8 bases, leaving 4 bases not matched to a gene. The CDR3 is 14 amino acids. The CDR3 protein is CASSFRQGADEQFF. CDR3 sequence (DNA): TGTGCCAGCAGCTTTAGACAGGGGGCCGATGAGCAGTTCTTC.

The J gene is TRBJ2-5, the V gene TRBV18; tentative D call: TRBD1 (6 bases). CDR3 length: 14 amino acids. The V gene lost 0 bases and the J gene lost 4 bases, with 9 bases spanning the gap. Germline V gene data show CDR1 as KGHSH and CDR2 as LQKENI. The CDR3 loop is CASSPPDSPETQYF. The CDR3 region has the DNA TGTGCCAGCTCACCACCGGACAGTCCAGAGACCCAGTACTTC.

This chain uses TRBV2 with TRBJ1-2; 7 bases fit TRBD1. Germline CDR1 reads SNHLY; CDR2 reads FYNNEI. The CDR3 extends over 12 amino acids. J lost 4 bases, V lost 4 bases, and 0 bases had no gene match. This CDR3 reads CASSGQGYGYTF. The CDR3 nucleotides read TGTGCCAGCAGTGGACAGGGCTATGGCTACACCTTC.